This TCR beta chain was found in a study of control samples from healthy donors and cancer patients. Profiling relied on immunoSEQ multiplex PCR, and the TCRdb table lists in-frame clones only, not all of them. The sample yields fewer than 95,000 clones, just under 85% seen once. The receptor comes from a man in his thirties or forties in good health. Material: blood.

Here the CDR3 reads CATSRDPGARETQYF. In nucleotides, the CDR3 is TGTGCCACCAGCAGAGATCCGGGGGCCCGGGAGACCCAGTACTTC. V usage is TRBV15 and J usage is TRBJ2-5; the D gene could be TRBD1 or TRBD2 (6 bases each). This CDR3 contains 15 residues. V lost 0 bases, J lost 5 bases, and 13 bases lay in between. Per the germline V gene, CDR1 is LNHNV and CDR2 is YYDKDF (reference sequence).